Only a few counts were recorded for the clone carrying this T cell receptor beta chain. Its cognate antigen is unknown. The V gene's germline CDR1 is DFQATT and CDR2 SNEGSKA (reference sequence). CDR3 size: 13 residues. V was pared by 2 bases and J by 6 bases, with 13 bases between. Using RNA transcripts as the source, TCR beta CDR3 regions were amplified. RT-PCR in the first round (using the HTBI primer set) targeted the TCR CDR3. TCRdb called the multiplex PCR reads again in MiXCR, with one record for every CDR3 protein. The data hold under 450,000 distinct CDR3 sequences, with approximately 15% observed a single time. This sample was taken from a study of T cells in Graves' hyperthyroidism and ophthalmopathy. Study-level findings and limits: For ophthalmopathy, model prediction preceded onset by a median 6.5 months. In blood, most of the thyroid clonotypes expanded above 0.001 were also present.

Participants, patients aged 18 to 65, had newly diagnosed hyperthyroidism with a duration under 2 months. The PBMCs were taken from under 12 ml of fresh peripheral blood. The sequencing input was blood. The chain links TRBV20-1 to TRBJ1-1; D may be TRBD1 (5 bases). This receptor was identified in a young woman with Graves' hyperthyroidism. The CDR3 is CSARLAAGAEAFF. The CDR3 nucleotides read TGCAGTGCTAGACTAGCGGCGGGGGCTGAAGCTTTCTTT.